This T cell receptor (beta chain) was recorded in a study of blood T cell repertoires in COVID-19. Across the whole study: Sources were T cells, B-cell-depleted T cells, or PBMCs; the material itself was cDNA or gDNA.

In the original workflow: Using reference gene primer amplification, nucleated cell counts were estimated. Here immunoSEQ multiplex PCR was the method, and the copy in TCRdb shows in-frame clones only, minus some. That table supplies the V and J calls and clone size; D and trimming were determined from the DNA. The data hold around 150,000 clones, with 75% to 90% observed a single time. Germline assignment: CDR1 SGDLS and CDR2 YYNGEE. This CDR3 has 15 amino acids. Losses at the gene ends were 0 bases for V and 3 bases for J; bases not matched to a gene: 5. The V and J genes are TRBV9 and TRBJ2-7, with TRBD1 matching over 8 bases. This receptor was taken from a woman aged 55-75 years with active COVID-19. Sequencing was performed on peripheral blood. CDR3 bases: TGTGCCAGCAGCGTAGCTCCGACAGGGGACTACGAGCAGTACTTC. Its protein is CASSVAPTGDYEQYF.